The sequence of this T cell receptor (beta chain) was determined in a study of CXCR3-negative and CXCR3-positive naive CD8 T cells. The TRB cDNA libraries were prepared by 5' RACE with UMI labels. TCRdb re-called the 5' RACE reads and shows each CDR3 protein once, DNA omitted. Here the sample table reports some 64,000 distinct CDR3 sequences. The CDR3 sequence is 16 residues long. CDR1 and CDR2 from the germline V gene are LGHNA and YNFKEQ. Notes on the study in general: Naive cells positive for CXCR3 carried more hydrophobic TRB CDR3s than CXCR3-negative ones. The study found CXCR3 expression partially decreased after cryopreservation and ran most assays on fresh PBMCs. Both naive subsets, CXCR3-negative and CXCR3-positive, displayed similar TRBV-TRBJ usage, unlike memory cells. Naive subsets were similarly diverse, while memory CD8+ repertoires were much less diverse.

Concerning this clonotype itself: As yet, its antigen is unknown.

V is TRBV4-2 and J is TRBJ2-3; TCRdb designates TRBD2, a call that cannot be tested without DNA. The source material was naive CXCR3+ CD8+ T cells from blood. The subset is: CD45RO-CCR7+CD27+CD95- naive CD8+ T cells expressing CXCR3 (TNR3+). The TCR originated in a human donor in good health. Some clones in this sample may be carry-over from other donors' samples. The CDR3: CASSPGGAEDADTQYF.